The clone carrying this T cell receptor (beta chain) showed up just a few times. The data originate from a study of blood T cell repertoires in COVID-19. Per germline, CDR1 KGHSH and CDR2 LQKENI. This CDR3 contains 14 residues. The V segment lost 3 bases and the J segment 3 bases; nucleotides outside the gene matches: 2. Some clones are missing from TCRdb's copy, which holds only in-frame ones; the method was immunoSEQ multiplex PCR. Of about 190,000 clones listed, about 88% are singletons. This sequence joins TRBV18 and TRBJ2-7; 10 nucleotides align to TRBD1. This receptor was obtained from a man aged 18 to 29 with active or convalescent COVID-19. The specimen was peripheral blood. The CDR3 region has the DNA TGTGCCAGCTCACCCGGGACAGGGGACTACGAGCAGTACTTC. Residues: CASSPGTGDYEQYF. The full variable domain, completed using reference TRBV18 and TRBJ2-7, is NAGVMQNPRHLVRRRGQEARLRCSPMKGHSHVYWYRQLPEEGLKFMVYLQKENIIDESGMPKERFSAEFPKEGPSILRIQQVVRGDSAAYFCASSPGTGDYEQYFGPGTRLTVT.